The clone carrying this TCR beta chain was picked up one time. No antigen is known for it. It was with 60 Vbeta and 13 Jbeta primers that the PCR ran. Sequencing used immunoSEQ multiplex PCR; TCRdb keeps in-frame clones, though not all of them. The table records 100,000 to 150,000 clones, 76% of them present only once. The source of the sample is a study of cytomegalovirus exposure and HLA in healthy donors. Study-level results: Some highly shared sequence variants likely arose as a pipeline artifact. Cytomegalovirus association was listed for about 150 TCR beta chains. The productive fraction for most TCR beta V segments was about 90% or about 30% in an earlier analysis. A few of the chains that were CMV-associated were confirmed in vitro to be specific for CMV antigens.

In germline, CDR1 is SEHNR, CDR2 FQNEAQ (reference sequence). This CDR3 is 12 amino acids long. Trimming took off 3 bases at V and 5 bases at J, with 7 bases between the two ends. The sample comprised PBMCs. The receptor comes from a man between 50 and 59 years old in good health and CMV-seronegative. The J gene is TRBJ1-2, the V gene TRBV7-9, with a possible D match to TRBD1 (6 bases). CDR3 loop: CASSLDRYGYTF. CDR3 nucleotides: TGTGCCAGCAGCTTGGACAGATATGGCTACACCTTC.